This TCR beta chain appears in the sequencing data of a study of blood T cell repertoires in COVID-19. Study information: Samples of COVID-19 (acute and convalescent) were obtained from the United States, Italy and Spain.

Seattle researchers signed up patients amid active infection and tracked them longitudinally. V gave up 3 bases and J gave up 5 bases; unmatched junction bases: 2. Germline CDR1 and CDR2: MDHEN and SYDVKM. This CDR3 has 14 amino acids. Per the original data handling: Quantification of nucleated cells was approximated via reference gene primer amplification. Generated by immunoSEQ multiplex PCR, the TCRdb table keeps only in-frame clones and is missing some. That table is the source of V, J and clone size, and D and trimming were worked out from the DNA. The repertoire has approximately 400,000 clones, approximately 88% of them found once; the top ten carry roughly 12%.

The source is a woman in her forties or fifties with COVID-19, enrolled during active disease. Sequenced sample: peripheral blood. This chain joins TRBV28 and TRBJ2-7; the match to TRBD1 covers 12 bases. CDR3 region: CASSLGQGANEQYF. The CDR3 DNA sequence: TGTGCCAGCAGTTTGGGACAGGGGGCAAACGAGCAGTACTTC.